The rows below give T cell receptor beta chains drawn from one sample of a study of T-cell memory formation after mild COVID-19. TCRdb re-called the 5' RACE reads through MiXCR, storing one row per CDR3 protein. This table holds approximately 82,000 distinct CDR3 sequences, about 13% found once. Specimen: PBMCs or a T cell subset sorted from them (not recorded which). All receptors come from a man aged 18 to 35 who had mild COVID-19 (a few samples of this study predate the infection). Cell type and time point are not known. The CDR3 runs from the conserved cysteine through the conserved F or W. The D gene is left open where the match is weak. For some rows the clone size is stated as once, few or many, or as a class when expanded; others skip it.

len	v_gene	abundance	d_gene	j_gene	CDR3aa	CDR3nt
15	TRBV6-2/TRBV6-3	many	-	TRBJ2-7	CASSPSLDSSYEQYF	TGTGCCAGCAGCCCTAGTCTCGATAGCTCCTACGAGCAGTACTTC
14	TRBV12-3/TRBV12-4	few	TRBD2	TRBJ2-3	CASSLGTSIDTQYF	TGTGCCAGCAGTTTAGGGACTAGTATCGATACGCAGTATTTT
12	TRBV4-2	-	-	TRBJ2-3	CASSQAPDTQYF	TGTGCCAGCAGCCAAGCCCCCGATACGCAGTATTTT
11	TRBV6-5	few	-	TRBJ2-7	CASSPPPEQYF	TGTGCCAGCAGCCCCCCCCCCGAGCAGTACTTC
14	TRBV12-3/TRBV12-4	few	TRBD1	TRBJ2-2	CASTPDRGTGELFF	TGTGCCAGCACCCCAGACAGGGGGACCGGGGAGCTGTTTTTT
12	TRBV29-1	few	-	TRBJ2-5	CSVVLGEETQYF	TGCAGCGTTGTTCTCGGGGAAGAGACCCAGTACTTC
13	TRBV4-3	-	-	TRBJ2-1	CASSQAENNEQFF	TGCGCCAGCAGCCAAGCAGAGAACAATGAGCAGTTCTTC
11	TRBV18	many	-	TRBJ2-7	CASSSDYEQYF	TGTGCCAGCTCATCTGATTACGAGCAGTACTTC
16	TRBV20-1	few	TRBD2	TRBJ2-1	CSARDRGGLSYNEQFF	TGCAGTGCTAGAGACCGGGGGGGCCTATCCTACAATGAGCAGTTCTTC
16	TRBV5-4	-	-	TRBJ2-6	CASSLSPEAGANVLTF	TGTGCCAGCAGCTTGTCTCCGGAGGCTGGGGCCAACGTCCTGACTTTC
14	TRBV6-6	-	-	TRBJ1-2	CASSYASSAYGYTF	TGTGCCAGCAGTTACGCTTCTTCCGCATATGGCTACACCTTC
15	TRBV15	-	-	TRBJ1-6	CATSAGSSYNSPLHF	TGTGCCACCAGCGCGGGGAGCTCCTATAATTCACCCCTCCACTTT
13	TRBV10-3	few	TRBD2	TRBJ2-7	CASYLTSGFERYF	TGTGCCAGCTACTTGACTAGCGGGTTTGAGCGTTACTTC
12	TRBV12-3/TRBV12-4	few	-	TRBJ1-1	CASSLILIEAFF	TGTGCCAGCAGTTTAATCTTAATTGAAGCTTTCTTT
14	TRBV4-1	-	TRBD1	TRBJ2-7	CASSPGTGGIEQYF	TGCGCCAGCAGCCCCGGGACAGGGGGCATCGAGCAGTACTTC
13	TRBV6-2/TRBV6-3	-	-	TRBJ2-7	CASSLQRTYEQYF	TGTGCCAGCAGTTTACAGAGAACCTACGAGCAGTACTTC
15	TRBV6-4	few	TRBD2	TRBJ2-1	CASSDSDSGGGEQFF	TGTGCCAGCAGTGACTCGGATAGCGGGGGTGGCGAGCAGTTCTTC
14	TRBV7-6	few	-	TRBJ2-2	CASSPGVPTGELFF	TGTGCCAGCAGTCCCGGGGTGCCCACCGGGGAGCTGTTTTTT
13	TRBV7-3	many	-	TRBJ2-3	CASSLLPTDTQYF	TGTGCCAGCAGCTTACTGCCCACAGATACGCAGTATTTT
14	TRBV19	few	TRBD1	TRBJ1-1	CASSPRQGNTEAFF	TGTGCCAGTAGCCCCCGACAGGGCAACACTGAAGCTTTCTTT
14	TRBV5-1	-	-	TRBJ1-6	CASSFPGTHSPLHF	TGCGCCAGCAGCTTCCCCGGGACCCATTCACCCCTCCACTTT
13	TRBV5-1	-	TRBD1	TRBJ1-1	CASSLAGTGKAFF	TGCGCCAGCAGCTTGGCTGGGACAGGGAAGGCTTTCTTT
12	TRBV5-4	-	-	TRBJ2-4	CASSLDKNIQYF	TGTGCCAGCAGCTTGGATAAAAACATTCAGTACTTC
13	TRBV9	few	-	TRBJ2-2	CASSVAPPGELFF	TGTGCCAGCAGCGTAGCCCCCCCCGGGGAGCTGTTTTTT
13	TRBV12-3/TRBV12-4	few	TRBD1	TRBJ1-2	CASSLDRGYGYTF	TGTGCCAGCAGTTTGGACAGGGGGTATGGCTACACCTTC
12	TRBV6-2/TRBV6-3	-	-	TRBJ2-7	CASSYSPGEQYF	TGTGCCAGCAGTTACTCGCCGGGGGAGCAGTACTTC
14	TRBV4-3	-	-	TRBJ1-1	CASSQVILDTEAFF	TGCGCCAGCAGCCAAGTAATTTTGGACACTGAAGCTTTCTTT
15	TRBV29-1	-	TRBD1	TRBJ2-3	CSVVLVTGGTDTQYF	TGCAGCGTTGTGCTTGTCACAGGGGGCACAGATACGCAGTATTTT
15	TRBV19	few	-	TRBJ2-7	CASSPGPGVAYEQYF	TGTGCCAGTAGTCCTGGACCAGGGGTGGCCTACGAGCAGTACTTC
12	TRBV12-3/TRBV12-4	few	-	TRBJ1-2	CASSLEASGYTF	TGTGCCAGCAGTTTAGAAGCCAGTGGCTACACCTTC
18	TRBV4-1	-	TRBD1	TRBJ1-2	CASSQDGRVGTGADGYTF	TGCGCCAGCAGCCAAGACGGACGGGTCGGGACAGGGGCTGACGGCTACACCTTC
14	TRBV19	-	TRBD1	TRBJ2-7	CASSMGDSFYEQYF	TGTGCCAGTAGTATGGGGGACAGCTTCTACGAGCAGTACTTC
18	TRBV4-3	-	TRBD1	TRBJ2-3	CASSQAPFGTAITDTQYF	TGCGCCAGCAGCCAAGCTCCTTTTGGGACAGCTATCACAGATACGCAGTATTTT
15	TRBV6-4	many	-	TRBJ2-3	CASSLTAGSTDTQYF	TGTGCCAGCAGTCTGACGGCGGGGAGCACAGATACGCAGTATTTT
14	TRBV29-1	few	TRBD1	TRBJ1-1	CSVEDTGVNTEAFF	TGCAGCGTTGAAGATACAGGGGTGAACACTGAAGCTTTCTTT
18	TRBV7-8	many	-	TRBJ2-2	CASSLTYGGAANTGELFF	TGTGCCAGCAGCTTAACCTACGGGGGTGCCGCGAACACCGGGGAGCTGTTTTTT
15	TRBV4-3	few	TRBD2	TRBJ2-7	CASSHDTSGNYEQYF	TGCGCCAGCAGCCATGATACTAGCGGGAACTACGAGCAGTACTTC
13	TRBV6-6	-	-	TRBJ1-5	CASALRPGQPQHF	TGTGCCAGCGCGCTCAGGCCCGGTCAGCCCCAGCATTTT
16	TRBV11-2	few	-	TRBJ1-1	CASSFLAPLGDTEAFF	TGTGCCAGCAGCTTTTTGGCACCCCTAGGGGACACTGAAGCTTTCTTT
15	TRBV7-8	-	-	TRBJ2-1	CASSGREFSYNEQFF	TGTGCCAGCAGCGGCAGGGAGTTCTCCTACAATGAGCAGTTCTTC
11	TRBV6-5	few	-	TRBJ2-2	CASSTLGELFF	TGTGCCAGCAGTACCCTCGGGGAGCTGTTTTTT
18	TRBV7-6	-	TRBD2	TRBJ2-2	CASSRTSGGALGTGELFF	TGTGCCAGCAGCCGGACTAGCGGGGGGGCGCTGGGCACCGGGGAGCTGTTTTTT
18	TRBV6-6	-	TRBD2	TRBJ2-5	CASRRLPGLAGGEETQYF	TGTGCCAGCAGGAGACTACCAGGACTAGCGGGGGGAGAAGAGACCCAGTACTTC
13	TRBV4-3	-	TRBD1	TRBJ1-5	CASSHRQGEPQHF	TGCGCCAGCAGCCACCGACAGGGCGAGCCCCAGCATTTT
13	TRBV13	few	TRBD2	TRBJ2-1	CASSGTIYNEQFF	TGTGCCAGCAGCGGGACTATCTACAATGAGCAGTTCTTC
13	TRBV11-2	-	TRBD2	TRBJ2-1	CASRASGYNEQFF	TGTGCCAGCAGAGCTAGCGGGTACAATGAGCAGTTCTTC
15	TRBV12-3/TRBV12-4	-	TRBD2	TRBJ2-5	CASMTGRDPRETQYF	TGTGCCAGCATGACGGGGAGGGACCCCCGTGAGACCCAGTACTTC
15	TRBV11-2	few	TRBD2	TRBJ2-3	CASSLLAGITDTQYF	TGTGCCAGCAGTCTACTAGCGGGGATAACAGATACGCAGTATTTT
13	TRBV3-1	-	TRBD1	TRBJ1-2	CASSQGDRLDYTF	TGTGCCAGCAGCCAAGGGGACAGGCTTGACTACACCTTC
14	TRBV9	-	-	TRBJ2-5	CASSVAGYQETQYF	TGTGCCAGCAGCGTAGCCGGGTACCAAGAGACCCAGTACTTC
18	TRBV4-3	-	-	TRBJ1-2	CASSQDSPNLGVYYGYTF	TGCGCCAGCAGCCAAGATTCCCCTAACCTTGGAGTATACTATGGCTACACCTTC
19	TRBV7-3	few	TRBD1	TRBJ2-3	CASSPASVWTGGTGITQYF	TGTGCCAGCAGCCCCGCGTCCGTCTGGACAGGGGGAACAGGCATTACGCAGTATTTT
15	TRBV4-1	-	-	TRBJ1-6	CASSQRPGKNSPLHF	TGCGCCAGCAGCCAGCGACCGGGGAAAAATTCACCCCTCCACTTT
13	TRBV25-1	-	-	TRBJ2-2	CASSAPTAGELFF	TGTGCCAGCAGCGCACCCACCGCCGGGGAGCTGTTTTTT
15	TRBV9	-	TRBD1	TRBJ1-2	CASSHGQGASYGYTF	TGTGCCAGCTCACACGGACAGGGGGCCTCCTATGGCTACACCTTC
17	TRBV6-6	few	-	TRBJ2-3	CASSPLSARAFTDTQYF	TGTGCCAGCAGTCCCCTTTCCGCTCGAGCCTTCACAGATACGCAGTATTTT
14	TRBV6-5	few	-	TRBJ2-6	CASSYTPGANVLTF	TGTGCCAGCAGTTACACGCCTGGGGCCAACGTCCTGACTTTC
15	TRBV3-1	-	-	TRBJ2-5	CASSQEDGLGETQYF	TGTGCCAGCAGCCAAGAGGACGGGCTGGGGGAGACCCAGTACTTC